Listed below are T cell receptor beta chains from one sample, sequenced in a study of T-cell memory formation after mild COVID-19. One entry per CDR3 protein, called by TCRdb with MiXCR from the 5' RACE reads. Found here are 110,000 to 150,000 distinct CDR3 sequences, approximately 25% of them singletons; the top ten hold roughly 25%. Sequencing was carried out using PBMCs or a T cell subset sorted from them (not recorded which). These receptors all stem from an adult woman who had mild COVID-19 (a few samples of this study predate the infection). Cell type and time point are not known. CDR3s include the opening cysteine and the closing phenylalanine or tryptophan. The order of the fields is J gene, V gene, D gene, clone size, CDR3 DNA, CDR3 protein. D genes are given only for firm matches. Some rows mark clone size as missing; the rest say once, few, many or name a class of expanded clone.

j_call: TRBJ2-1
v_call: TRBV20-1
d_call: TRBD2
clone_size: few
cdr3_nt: TGCAGTGCTAGAGCGATAGCGGGAGTCAGCAATGAGCAGTTCTTC
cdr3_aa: CSARAIAGVSNEQFF

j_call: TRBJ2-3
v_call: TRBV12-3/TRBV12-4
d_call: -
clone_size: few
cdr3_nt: TGTGCCAGCAGTCAGGGGACGGCTAGCACAGATACGCAGTATTTT
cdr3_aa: CASSQGTASTDTQYF

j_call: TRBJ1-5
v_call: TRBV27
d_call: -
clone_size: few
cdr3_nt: TGTGCCAGCGGAGAGCAAGCTAATCAGCCCCAGCATTTT
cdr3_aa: CASGEQANQPQHF

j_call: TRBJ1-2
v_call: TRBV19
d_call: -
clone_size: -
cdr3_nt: TGTGCCAGTAGTATAGTCTCTTTCTATGGCTACACCTTC
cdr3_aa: CASSIVSFYGYTF

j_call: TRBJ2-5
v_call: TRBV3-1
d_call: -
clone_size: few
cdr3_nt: TGTGCCAGCAGCCTCCCCGCCGGGGCTATGGAGACCCAGTACTTC
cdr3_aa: CASSLPAGAMETQYF

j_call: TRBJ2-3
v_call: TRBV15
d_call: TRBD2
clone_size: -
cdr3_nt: TGTGCCACCAGCAGAGTCAAGCGGGGGGGCGATACGCAGTATTTT
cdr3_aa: CATSRVKRGGDTQYF

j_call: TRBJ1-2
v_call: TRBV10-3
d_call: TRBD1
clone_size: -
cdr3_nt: TGTGCCATCAGTGATTGGACAGGGTATGGCTACACCTTC
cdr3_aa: CAISDWTGYGYTF

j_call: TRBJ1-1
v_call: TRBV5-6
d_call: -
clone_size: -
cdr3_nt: TGTGCCAGCAGCTTATGGGACACGGACACTGAAGCTTTCTTT
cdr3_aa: CASSLWDTDTEAFF

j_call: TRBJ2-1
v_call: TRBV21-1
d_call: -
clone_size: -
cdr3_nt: TGTGCCAGCAGCAAAGGGAAGGGGGCGCGGAGAAGCTACAATGAGCAGTTCTTC
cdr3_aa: CASSKGKGARRSYNEQFF

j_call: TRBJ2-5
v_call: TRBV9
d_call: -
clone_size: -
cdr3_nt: TGTGCCAGCAGCAGGGAGGCTAGCTGGCAAGAGACCCAGTACTTC
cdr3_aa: CASSREASWQETQYF

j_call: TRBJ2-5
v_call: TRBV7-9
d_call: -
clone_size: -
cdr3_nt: TGTGCCAGCAGCCAGGCCTTAGAGACCCAGTACTTC
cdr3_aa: CASSQALETQYF

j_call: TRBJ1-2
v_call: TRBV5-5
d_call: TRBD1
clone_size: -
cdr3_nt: TGTGCCAGCAGCGGAACGACAGGGATAGATGGCTACACCTTC
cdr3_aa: CASSGTTGIDGYTF

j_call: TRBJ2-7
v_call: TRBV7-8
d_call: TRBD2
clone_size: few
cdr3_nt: TGTGCCAGCAGCTTAGGGGGGGGGACTAGCGCATACGAGCAGTACTTC
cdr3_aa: CASSLGGGTSAYEQYF

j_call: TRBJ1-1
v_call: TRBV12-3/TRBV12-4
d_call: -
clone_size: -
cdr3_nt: TGTGCCAGCAGTATAACACCGGGCACTGAAGCTTTCTTT
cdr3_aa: CASSITPGTEAFF

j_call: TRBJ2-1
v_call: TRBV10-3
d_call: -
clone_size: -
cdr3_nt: TGTGCCATCTCTAACTCTGACAACTCCTACAATGAGCAGTTCTTC
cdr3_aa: CAISNSDNSYNEQFF

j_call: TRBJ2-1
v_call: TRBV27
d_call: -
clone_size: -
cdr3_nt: TGTGCCAGCAGTTTAGGTGTCGGTTCCAATGAGCAGTTCTTC
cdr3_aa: CASSLGVGSNEQFF

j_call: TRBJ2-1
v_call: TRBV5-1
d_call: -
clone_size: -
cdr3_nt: TGCGCCAGCAGCGAGCAAGGGGGGCGGGAGCAGTTCTTC
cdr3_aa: CASSEQGGREQFF

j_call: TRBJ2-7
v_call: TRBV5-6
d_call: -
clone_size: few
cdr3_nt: TGTGCCAGCAGCTTGGAACTAGCATCTACCTACGAGCAGTACTTC
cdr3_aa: CASSLELASTYEQYF

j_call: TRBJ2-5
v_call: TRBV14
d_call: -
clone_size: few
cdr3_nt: TGTGCCAGCAGCTACGGGTGGGAGACCCAGTACTTC
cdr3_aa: CASSYGWETQYF

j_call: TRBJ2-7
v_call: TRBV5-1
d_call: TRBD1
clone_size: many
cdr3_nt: TGCGCCAGCAGCCAGGGACAGGGGGCCGACGAGCAGTACTTC
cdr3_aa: CASSQGQGADEQYF

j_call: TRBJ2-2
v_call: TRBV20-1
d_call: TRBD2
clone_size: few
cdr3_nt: TGCAGTGCTAGCGGCCAAGCGGGATTCACCGGGGAGCTGTTTTTT
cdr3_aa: CSASGQAGFTGELFF

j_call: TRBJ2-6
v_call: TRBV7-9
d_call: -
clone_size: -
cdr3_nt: TGTGCCAGCAGCTCCCGAGGGGCGGGATCTGGGGCAAACGTCCTGACTTTC
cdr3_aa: CASSSRGAGSGANVLTF

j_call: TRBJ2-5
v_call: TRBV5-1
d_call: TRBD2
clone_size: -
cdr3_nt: TGCGCCAGCAGCTACTCTATAGCGGGGGAAGGCCAAGAGACCCAGTACTTC
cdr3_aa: CASSYSIAGEGQETQYF

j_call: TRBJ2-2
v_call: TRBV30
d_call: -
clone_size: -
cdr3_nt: TGTGCCTGGAGTGTGGGCGGGGAGCTGTTTTTT
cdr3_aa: CAWSVGGELFF

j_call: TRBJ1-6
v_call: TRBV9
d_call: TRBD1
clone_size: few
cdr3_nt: TGTGCCAGCAGCGTAGCTCGGACAGGCTCCTATAATTCACCCCTCCACTTT
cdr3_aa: CASSVARTGSYNSPLHF

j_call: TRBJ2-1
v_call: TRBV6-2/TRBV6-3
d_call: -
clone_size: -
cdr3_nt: TGTGCCAGCAGTTACGATCCCACCGGGACTTCCCTAATCCAGCAGTTCTTC
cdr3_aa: CASSYDPTGTSLIQQFF

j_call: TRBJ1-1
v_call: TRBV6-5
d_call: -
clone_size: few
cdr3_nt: TGTGCCAGCAGTTACACAGGTGGGTCTGAAGCTTTCTTT
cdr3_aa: CASSYTGGSEAFF

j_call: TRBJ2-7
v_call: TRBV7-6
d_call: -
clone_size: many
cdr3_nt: TGTGCCAGCAGCTTAGAGGAGGGATCCTACGAGCAGTACTTC
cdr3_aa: CASSLEEGSYEQYF

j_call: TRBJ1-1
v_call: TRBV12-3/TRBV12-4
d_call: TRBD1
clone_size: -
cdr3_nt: TGTGCCAGCAGCACGGGACAGCCGATGAACACTGAAGCTTTCTTT
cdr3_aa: CASSTGQPMNTEAFF

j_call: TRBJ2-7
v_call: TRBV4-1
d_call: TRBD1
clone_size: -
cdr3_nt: TGCGCCAGCAGCATAGACAGGGCCTACGAGCAGTACTTC
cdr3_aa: CASSIDRAYEQYF

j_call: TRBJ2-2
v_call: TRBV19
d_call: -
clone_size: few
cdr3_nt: TGTGCCAGTAGTATAGGCGGGGCGAACACCGGGGAGCTGTTTTTT
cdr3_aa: CASSIGGANTGELFF

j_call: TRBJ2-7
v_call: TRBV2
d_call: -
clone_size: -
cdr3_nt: TGTGCCAGCAGTGGATGGGACACTTCCTACGAGCAGTACTTC
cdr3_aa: CASSGWDTSYEQYF

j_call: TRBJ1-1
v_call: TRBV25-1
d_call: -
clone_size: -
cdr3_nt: TGTGCCAGCAGTGGCCGTGGGGAGTTAGGTCTGAACACTGAAGCTTTCTTT
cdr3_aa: CASSGRGELGLNTEAFF

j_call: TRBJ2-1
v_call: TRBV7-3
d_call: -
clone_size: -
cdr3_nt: TGTGCCAGCAGCTTTAGTGGGCCCGGTGAGCAGTTCTTC
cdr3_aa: CASSFSGPGEQFF

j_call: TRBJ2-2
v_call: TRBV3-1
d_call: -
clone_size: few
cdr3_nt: TGTGCCAGCAGCTACGACAGTGTCGGCACCGGGGAGCTGTTTTTT
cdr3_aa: CASSYDSVGTGELFF

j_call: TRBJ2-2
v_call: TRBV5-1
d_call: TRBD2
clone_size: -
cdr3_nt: TGCGCCAGCAGCTTGCGTAGCGGGAGCATCACCGGGGAGCTGTTTTTT
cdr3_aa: CASSLRSGSITGELFF

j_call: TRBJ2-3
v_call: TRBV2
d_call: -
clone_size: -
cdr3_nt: TGTGCCAGCAGTGTAGCGGCAGCCGGAACAGATACGCAGTATTTT
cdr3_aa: CASSVAAAGTDTQYF

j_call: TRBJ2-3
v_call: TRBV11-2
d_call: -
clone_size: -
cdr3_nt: TGTGCCAGCAGCTTAGGCGGATCCTGGAACACAGATACGCAGTATTTT
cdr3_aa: CASSLGGSWNTDTQYF

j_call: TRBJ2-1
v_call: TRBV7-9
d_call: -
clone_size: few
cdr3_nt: TGTGCCAGCAGCTTACGAGACCCGGATGAGCAGTTCTTC
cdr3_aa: CASSLRDPDEQFF

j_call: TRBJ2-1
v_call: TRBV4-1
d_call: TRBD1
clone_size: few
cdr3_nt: TGCGCCAGCAGTCTGGGACAGGGGGCGATTAATGAGCAGTTCTTC
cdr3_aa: CASSLGQGAINEQFF

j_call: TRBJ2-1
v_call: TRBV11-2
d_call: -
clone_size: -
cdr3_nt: TGTGCCAGCAGTCCCGAATCGGCGGTGTTCTCGTTCTTC
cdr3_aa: CASSPESAVFSFF

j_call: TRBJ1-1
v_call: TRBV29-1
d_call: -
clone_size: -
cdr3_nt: TGCAGCGCCCAAGGTTGGTCAGGGGACACTGAAGCTTTCTTT
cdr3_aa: CSAQGWSGDTEAFF

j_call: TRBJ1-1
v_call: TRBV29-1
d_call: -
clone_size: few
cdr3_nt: TGCAGCGCCACAGGGAACACTGAAGCTTTCTTT
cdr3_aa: CSATGNTEAFF

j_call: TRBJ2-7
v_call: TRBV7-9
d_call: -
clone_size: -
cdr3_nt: TGTGACAGCAGCTTCTCCTCCTACGAGCAGTACTTC
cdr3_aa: CDSSFSSYEQYF

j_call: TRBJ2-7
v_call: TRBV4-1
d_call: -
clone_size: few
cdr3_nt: TGCGCCAGCAGCCAACAGGGGAACTACGAGCAGTACTTC
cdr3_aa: CASSQQGNYEQYF

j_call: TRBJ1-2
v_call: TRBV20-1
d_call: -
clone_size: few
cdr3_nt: TGCAGTGCTCCCCTGAAATATGGCTACACCTTC
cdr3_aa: CSAPLKYGYTF

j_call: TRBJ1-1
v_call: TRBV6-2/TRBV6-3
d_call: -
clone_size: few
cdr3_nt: TGTGCCAGCGCGTGGGGGGGCATGGGCACTGAAGCTTTCTTT
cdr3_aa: CASAWGGMGTEAFF

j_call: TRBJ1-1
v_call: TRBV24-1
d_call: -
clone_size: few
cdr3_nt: TGTGCCGTCGAGGGGGACACTGAAGCTTTCTTT
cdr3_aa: CAVEGDTEAFF

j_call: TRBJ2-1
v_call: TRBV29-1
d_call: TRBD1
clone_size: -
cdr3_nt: TGCAGCGTTGAAGGAGGGACAGTTCTCTACAATGAGCAGTTCTTC
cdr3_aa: CSVEGGTVLYNEQFF

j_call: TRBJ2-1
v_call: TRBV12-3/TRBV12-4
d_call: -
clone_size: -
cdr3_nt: TGTGCCAGCAGCCTACGCGCCAGACCCAATGAGCAGTTCTTC
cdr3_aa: CASSLRARPNEQFF

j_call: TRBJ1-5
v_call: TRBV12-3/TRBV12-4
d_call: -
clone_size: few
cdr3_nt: TGTGCCAGCAGTAGAGAGCATTCGTGGAGTCAGCCCCAGCATTTT
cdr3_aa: CASSREHSWSQPQHF

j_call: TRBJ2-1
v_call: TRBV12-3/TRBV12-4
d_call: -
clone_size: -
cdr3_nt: TGTGCCAGCTCTCCCCCCGGTGAGCAGTTCTTC
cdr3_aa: CASSPPGEQFF

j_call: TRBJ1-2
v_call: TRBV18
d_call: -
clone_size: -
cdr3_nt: TGTGCCAGCTCACCACCGAACGGGGCCCTCTATGGCTACACCTTC
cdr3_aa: CASSPPNGALYGYTF

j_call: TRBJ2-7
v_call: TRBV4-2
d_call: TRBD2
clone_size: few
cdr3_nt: TGTGCCAGCAGCCGGATACTAGCGGGGACCTCCTACGAGCAGTACTTC
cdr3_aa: CASSRILAGTSYEQYF

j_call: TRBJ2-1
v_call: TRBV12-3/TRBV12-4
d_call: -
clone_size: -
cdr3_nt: TGTGCCAGCAGCGTGGGGCCGGGACCTTACAATGAGCAGTTCTTC
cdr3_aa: CASSVGPGPYNEQFF

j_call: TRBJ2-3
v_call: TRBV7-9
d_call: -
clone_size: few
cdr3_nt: TGTGCCAGCACCCCGGGACTGGGCACAGATACGCAGTATTTT
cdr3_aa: CASTPGLGTDTQYF